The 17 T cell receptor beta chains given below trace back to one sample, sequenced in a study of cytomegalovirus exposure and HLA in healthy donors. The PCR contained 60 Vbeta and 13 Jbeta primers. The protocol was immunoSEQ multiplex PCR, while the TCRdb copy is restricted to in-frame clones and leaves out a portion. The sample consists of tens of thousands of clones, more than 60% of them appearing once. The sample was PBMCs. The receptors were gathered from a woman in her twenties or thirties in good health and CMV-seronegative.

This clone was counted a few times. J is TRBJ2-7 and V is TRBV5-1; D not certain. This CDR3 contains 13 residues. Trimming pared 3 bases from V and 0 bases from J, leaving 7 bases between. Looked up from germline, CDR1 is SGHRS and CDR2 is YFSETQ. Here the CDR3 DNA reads TGCGCCAGCAGCTCCTCCCCCTCCTACGAGCAGTACTTC. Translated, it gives CASSSSPSYEQYF.

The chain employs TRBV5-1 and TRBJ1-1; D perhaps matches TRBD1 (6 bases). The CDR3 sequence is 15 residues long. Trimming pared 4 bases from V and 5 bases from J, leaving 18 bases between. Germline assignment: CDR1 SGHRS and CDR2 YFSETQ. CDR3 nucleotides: TGCGCCAGCAGCCGACAGTCACAGGGTTCGACTGAAGCTTTCTTT. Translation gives CASSRQSQGSTEAFF.

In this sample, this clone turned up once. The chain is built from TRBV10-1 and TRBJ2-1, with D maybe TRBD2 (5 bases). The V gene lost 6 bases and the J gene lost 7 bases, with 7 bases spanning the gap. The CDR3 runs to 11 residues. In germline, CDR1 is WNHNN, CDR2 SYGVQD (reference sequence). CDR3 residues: CASSSGNEQFF. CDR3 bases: TGCGCCAGCAGCTCGGGGAATGAGCAGTTCTTC.

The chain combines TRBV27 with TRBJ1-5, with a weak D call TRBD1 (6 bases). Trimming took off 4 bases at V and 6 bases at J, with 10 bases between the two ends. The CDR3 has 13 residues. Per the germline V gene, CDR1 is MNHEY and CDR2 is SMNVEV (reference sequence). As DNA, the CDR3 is TGTGCCAGCAGTTCTAGAGGGGGTCAGCCCCAGCATTTT. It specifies CASSSRGGQPQHF.

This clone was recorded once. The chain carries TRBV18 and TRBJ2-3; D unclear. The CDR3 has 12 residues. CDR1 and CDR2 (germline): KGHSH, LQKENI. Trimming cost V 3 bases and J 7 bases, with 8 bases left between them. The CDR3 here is CASSPSVNTQYF. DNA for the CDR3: TGTGCCAGCTCACCCTCGGTAAATACGCAGTATTTT.

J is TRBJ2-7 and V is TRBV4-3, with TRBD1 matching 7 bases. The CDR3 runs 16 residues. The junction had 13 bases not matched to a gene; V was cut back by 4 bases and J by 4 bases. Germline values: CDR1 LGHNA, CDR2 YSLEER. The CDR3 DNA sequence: TGCGCCAGCAGCCTAACCTCGGGACAGCCGACTTACGAGCAGTACTTC. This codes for CASSLTSGQPTYEQYF.

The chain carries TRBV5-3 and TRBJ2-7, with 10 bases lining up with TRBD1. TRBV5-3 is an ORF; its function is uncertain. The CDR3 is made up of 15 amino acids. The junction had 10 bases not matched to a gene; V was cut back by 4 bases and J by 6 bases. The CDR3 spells CARSIDRGRSCEQYF. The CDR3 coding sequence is TGTGCCAGAAGCATCGACAGGGGGCGCTCATGCGAGCAGTACTTC.

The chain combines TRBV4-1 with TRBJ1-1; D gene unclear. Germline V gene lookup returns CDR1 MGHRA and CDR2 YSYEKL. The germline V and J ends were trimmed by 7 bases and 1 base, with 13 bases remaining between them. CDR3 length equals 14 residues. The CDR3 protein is CASTPRVTNTEAFF. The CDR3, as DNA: TGCGCCAGCACCCCCCGGGTGACGAACACTGAAGCTTTCTTT.

The CDR3 nucleotides are TGTGCTAGTGGTCCTCCCGGGACAGGGGCGCCCCAGCATTTT. It is translated as CASGPPGTGAPQHF. V is TRBV12-5 and J is TRBJ1-5; TRBD1 aligns across 10 bases. Germline V gives CDR1 LGHNT, CDR2 FRNRAP. V gave up 5 bases and J gave up 9 bases; unmatched junction bases: 7. The CDR3 spans 14 residues.

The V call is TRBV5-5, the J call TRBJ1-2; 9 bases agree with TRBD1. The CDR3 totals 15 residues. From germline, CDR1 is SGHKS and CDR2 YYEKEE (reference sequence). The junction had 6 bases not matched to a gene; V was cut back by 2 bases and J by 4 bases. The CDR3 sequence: CASSFWGQGGYGYTF. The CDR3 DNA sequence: TGTGCCAGCAGCTTCTGGGGACAGGGAGGCTATGGCTACACCTTC.

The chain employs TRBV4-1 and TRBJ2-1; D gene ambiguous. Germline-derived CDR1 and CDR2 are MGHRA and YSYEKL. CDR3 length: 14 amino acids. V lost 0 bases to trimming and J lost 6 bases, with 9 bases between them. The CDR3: CASSQEALSNEQFF. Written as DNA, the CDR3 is TGCGCCAGCAGCCAAGAGGCCCTCAGCAATGAGCAGTTCTTC.

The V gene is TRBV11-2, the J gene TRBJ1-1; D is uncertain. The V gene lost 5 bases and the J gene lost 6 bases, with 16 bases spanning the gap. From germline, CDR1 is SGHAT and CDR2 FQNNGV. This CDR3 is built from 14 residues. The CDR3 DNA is TGTGCCAGCAGCAGAGAGGGCCTCCCTTCTGAAGCTTTCTTT. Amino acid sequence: CASSREGLPSEAFF.

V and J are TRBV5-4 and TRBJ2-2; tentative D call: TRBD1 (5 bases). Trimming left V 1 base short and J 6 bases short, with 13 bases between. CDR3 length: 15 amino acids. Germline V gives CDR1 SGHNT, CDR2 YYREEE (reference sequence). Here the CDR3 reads CASSLSVGAAGELFF. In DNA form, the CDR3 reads TGTGCCAGCAGCTTGAGCGTAGGGGCCGCCGGGGAGCTGTTTTTT.

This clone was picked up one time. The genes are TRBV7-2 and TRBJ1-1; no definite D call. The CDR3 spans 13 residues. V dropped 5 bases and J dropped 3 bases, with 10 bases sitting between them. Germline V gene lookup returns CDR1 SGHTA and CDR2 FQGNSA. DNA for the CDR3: TGTGCCAGCAGCCCCGGGTTGGACACTGAAGCTTTCTTT. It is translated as CASSPGLDTEAFF.

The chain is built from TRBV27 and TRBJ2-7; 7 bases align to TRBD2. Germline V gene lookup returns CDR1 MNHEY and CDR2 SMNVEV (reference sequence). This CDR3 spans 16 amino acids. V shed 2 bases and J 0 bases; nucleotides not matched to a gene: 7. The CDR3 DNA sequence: TGTGCCAGCAGTTTAACGGGGCGCGGGAGCTCCTACGAGCAGTACGTC. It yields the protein CASSLTGRGSSYEQYV.

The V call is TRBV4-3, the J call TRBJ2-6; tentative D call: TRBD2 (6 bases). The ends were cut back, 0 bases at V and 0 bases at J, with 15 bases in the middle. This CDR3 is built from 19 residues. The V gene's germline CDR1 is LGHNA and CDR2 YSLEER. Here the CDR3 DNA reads TGCGCCAGCAGCCAAGAAGTTGGGACTCCCCACTCTGGGGCCAACGTCCTGACTTTC. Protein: CASSQEVGTPHSGANVLTF.

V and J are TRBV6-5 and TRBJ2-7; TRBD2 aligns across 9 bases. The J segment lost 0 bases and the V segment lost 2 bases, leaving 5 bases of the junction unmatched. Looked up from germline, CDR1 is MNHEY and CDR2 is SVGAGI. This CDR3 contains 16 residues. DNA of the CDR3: TGTGCCAGCAGTTACATCGCGGGGGGGCTCTCCTACGAGCAGTACTTC. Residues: CASSYIAGGLSYEQYF.